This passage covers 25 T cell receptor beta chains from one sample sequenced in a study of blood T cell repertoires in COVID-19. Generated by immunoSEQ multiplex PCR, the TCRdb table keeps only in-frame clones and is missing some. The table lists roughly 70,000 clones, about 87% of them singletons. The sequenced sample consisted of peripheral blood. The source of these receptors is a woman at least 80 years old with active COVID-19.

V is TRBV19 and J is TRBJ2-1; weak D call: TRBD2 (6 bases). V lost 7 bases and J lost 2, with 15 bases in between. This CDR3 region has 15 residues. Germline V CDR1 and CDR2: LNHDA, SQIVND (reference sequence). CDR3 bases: TGTGCCAGTATTAGCGGCGCCTCTCCCTACAATGAGCAGTTCTTC. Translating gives CASISGASPYNEQFF. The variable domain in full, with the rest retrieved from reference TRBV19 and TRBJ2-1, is DGGITQSPKYLFRKEGQNVTLSCEQNLNHDAMYWYRQDPGQGLRLIYYSQIVNDFQKGDIAEGYSVSREKKESFPLTVTSAQKNPTAFYLCASISGASPYNEQFFGPGTRLTVL.

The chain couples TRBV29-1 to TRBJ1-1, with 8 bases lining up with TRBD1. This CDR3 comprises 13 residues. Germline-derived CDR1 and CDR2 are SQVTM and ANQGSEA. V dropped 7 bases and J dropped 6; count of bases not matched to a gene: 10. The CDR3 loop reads CSGAGQGGAEAFF. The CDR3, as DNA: TGCAGCGGCGCCGGACAGGGAGGAGCTGAAGCTTTCTTT.

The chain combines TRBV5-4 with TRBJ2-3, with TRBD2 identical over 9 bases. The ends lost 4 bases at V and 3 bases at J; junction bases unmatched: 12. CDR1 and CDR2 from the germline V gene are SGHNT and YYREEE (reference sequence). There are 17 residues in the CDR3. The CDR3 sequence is CASSLFRAGGPTDTQYF. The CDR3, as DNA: TGTGCCAGCAGCCTTTTCAGGGCGGGAGGGCCAACAGATACGCAGTATTTT.

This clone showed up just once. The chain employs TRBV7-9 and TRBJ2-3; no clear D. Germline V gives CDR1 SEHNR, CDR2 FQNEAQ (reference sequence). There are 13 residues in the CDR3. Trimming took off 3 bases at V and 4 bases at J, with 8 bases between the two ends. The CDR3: CASSFFSSDTQYF. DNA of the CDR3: TGTGCCAGCAGCTTTTTTAGCTCAGATACGCAGTATTTT.

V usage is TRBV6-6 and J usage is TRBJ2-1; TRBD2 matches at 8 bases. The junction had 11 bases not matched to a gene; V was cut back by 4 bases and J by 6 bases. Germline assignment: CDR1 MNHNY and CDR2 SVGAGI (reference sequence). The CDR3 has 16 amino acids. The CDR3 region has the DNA TGTGCCAGCAGTTCCGGACTAGCTTTGGTTCCCAATGAGCAGTTCTTC. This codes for CASSSGLALVPNEQFF.

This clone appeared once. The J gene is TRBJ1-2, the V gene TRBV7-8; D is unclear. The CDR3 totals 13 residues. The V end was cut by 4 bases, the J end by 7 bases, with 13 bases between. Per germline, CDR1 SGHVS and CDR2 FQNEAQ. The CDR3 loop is CASSSIQNFGYTF. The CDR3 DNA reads TGTGCCAGCAGCTCCATTCAGAATTTTGGCTACACCTTC.

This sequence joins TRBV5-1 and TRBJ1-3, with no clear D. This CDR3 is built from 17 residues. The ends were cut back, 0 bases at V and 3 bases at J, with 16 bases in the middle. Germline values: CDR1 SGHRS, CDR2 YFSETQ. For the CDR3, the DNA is TGCGCCAGCAGCTTGGGTGATGGAGCAGCGGGTGGAAACACCATATATTTT. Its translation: CASSLGDGAAGGNTIYF.

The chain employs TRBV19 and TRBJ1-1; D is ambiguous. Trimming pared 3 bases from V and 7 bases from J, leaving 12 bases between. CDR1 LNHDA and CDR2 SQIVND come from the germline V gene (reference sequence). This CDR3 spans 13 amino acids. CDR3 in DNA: TGTGCCAGTAGTATCTCCAGCGGCGGTGAAGCTTTCTTT. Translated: CASSISSGGEAFF.

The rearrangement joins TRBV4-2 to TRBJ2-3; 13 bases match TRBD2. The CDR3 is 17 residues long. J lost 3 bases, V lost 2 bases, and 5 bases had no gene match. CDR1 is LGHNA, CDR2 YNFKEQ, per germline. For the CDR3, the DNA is TGTGCCAGCAGCCAATCGCGGACTAGCGGGAGAACAGATACGCAGTATTTT. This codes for CASSQSRTSGRTDTQYF.

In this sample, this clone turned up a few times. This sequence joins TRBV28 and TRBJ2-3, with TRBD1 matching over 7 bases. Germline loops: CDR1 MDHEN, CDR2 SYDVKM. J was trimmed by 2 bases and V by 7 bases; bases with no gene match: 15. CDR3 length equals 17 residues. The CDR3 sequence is CASTKGGRAPDTDTQYF. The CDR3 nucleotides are TGTGCCAGCACGAAAGGGGGCCGAGCGCCAGACACAGATACGCAGTATTTT.

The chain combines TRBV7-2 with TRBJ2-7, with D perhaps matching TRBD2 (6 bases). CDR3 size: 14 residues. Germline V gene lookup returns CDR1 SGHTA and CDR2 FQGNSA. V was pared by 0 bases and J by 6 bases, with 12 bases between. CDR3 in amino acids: CASSLAGTLPEQYF. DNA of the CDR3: TGTGCCAGCAGCTTAGCCGGGACTTTGCCCGAGCAGTACTTC.

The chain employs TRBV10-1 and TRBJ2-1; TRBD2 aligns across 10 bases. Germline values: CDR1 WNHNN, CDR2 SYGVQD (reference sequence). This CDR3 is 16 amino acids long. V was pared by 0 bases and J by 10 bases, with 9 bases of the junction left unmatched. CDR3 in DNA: TGCGCCAGCAGTGAGTCGGGAGCGGGAGGGCCTGGGGAGCAGTTCTTC. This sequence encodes CASSESGAGGPGEQFF.

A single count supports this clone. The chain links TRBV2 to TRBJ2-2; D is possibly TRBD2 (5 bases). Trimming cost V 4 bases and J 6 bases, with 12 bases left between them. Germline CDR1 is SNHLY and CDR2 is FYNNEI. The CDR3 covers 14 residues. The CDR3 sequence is CASSGSGSAGELFF. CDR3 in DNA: TGTGCCAGCAGTGGTTCGGGTAGCGCCGGGGAGCTGTTTTTT.

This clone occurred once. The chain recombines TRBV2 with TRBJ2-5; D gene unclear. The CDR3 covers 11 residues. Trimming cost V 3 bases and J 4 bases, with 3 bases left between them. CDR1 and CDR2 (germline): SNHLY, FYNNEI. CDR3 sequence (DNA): TGTGCCAGCAGTGAGAGAGAGACCCAGTACTTC. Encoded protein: CASSERETQYF.

The CDR3 nucleotides are TGTGCCAGCAGCGAGCGGACAGGGAACTATGGCTACACCTTC. Translation gives CASSERTGNYGYTF. The chain carries TRBV11-1 and TRBJ1-2, with TRBD1 matching over 8 bases. CDR1 is SGHAT and CDR2 is FQDESV in the germline V gene (reference sequence). Germline trimming cut 5 bases from V and 2 bases from J; bases unmatched to any gene: 4. The CDR3 is 14 amino acids.

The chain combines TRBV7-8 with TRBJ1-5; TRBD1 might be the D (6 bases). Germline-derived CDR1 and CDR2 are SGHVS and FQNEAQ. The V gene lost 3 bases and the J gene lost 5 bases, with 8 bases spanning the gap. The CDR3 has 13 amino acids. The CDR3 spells CASSLQGYQPQHF. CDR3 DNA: TGTGCCAGCAGCTTGCAGGGGTATCAGCCCCAGCATTTT. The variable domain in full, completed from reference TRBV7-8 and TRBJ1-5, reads GAGVSQSPRYKVAKRGQDVALRCDPISGHVSLFWYQQALGQGPEFLTYFQNEAQLDKSGLPSDRFFAERPEGSVSTLKIQRTQQEDSAVYLCASSLQGYQPQHFGDGTRLSIL.

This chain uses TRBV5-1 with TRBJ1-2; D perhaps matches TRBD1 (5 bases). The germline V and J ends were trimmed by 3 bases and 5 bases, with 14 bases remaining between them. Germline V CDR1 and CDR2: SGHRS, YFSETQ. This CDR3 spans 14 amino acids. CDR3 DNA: TGCGCCAGCAGCTCAACTGGGGGGGATTATGGCTACACCTTC. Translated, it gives CASSSTGGDYGYTF. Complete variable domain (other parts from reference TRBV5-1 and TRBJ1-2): KAGVTQTPRYLIKTRGQQVTLSCSPISGHRSVSWYQQTPGQGLQFLFEYFSETQRNKGNFPGRFSGRQFSNSRSEMNVSTLELGDSALYLCASSSTGGDYGYTFGSGTRLTVV.

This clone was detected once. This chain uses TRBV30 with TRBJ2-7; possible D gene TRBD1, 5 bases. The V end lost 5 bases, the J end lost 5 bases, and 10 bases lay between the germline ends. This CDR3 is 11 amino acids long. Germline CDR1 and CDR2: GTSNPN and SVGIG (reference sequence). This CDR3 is CAWGAYHEQYF. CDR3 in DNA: TGTGCCTGGGGGGCTTACCACGAGCAGTACTTC. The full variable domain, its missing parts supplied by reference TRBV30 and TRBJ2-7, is SQTIHQWPATLVQPVGSPLSLECTVEGTSNPNLYWYRQAAGRGLQLLFYSVGIGQISSEVPQNLSASRPQDRQFILSSKKLLLSDSGFYLCAWGAYHEQYFGPGTRLTVT.

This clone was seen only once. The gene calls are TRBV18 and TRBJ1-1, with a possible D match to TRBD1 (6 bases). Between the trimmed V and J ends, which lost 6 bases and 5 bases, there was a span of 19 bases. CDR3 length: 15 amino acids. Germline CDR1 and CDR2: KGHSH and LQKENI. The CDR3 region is CASSPGGGGGTEAFF. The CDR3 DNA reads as TGTGCCAGCTCCCCCGGCGGAGGGGGGGGTACTGAAGCTTTCTTT.

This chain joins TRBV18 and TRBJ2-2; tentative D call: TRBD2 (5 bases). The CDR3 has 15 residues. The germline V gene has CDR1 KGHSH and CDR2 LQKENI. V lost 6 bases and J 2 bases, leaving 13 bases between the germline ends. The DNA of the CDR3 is TGTGCCAGCTCGCCGCGGGTCCTAAACACCGGGGAGCTGTTTTTT. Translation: CASSPRVLNTGELFF.

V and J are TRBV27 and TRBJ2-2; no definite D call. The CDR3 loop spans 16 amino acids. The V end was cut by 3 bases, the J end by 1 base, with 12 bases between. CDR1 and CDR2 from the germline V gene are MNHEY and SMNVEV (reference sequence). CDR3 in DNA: TGTGCCAGCAGTTTTGACGGAGCGCTGAACACCGGGGAGCTGTTTTTT. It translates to CASSFDGALNTGELFF.

CDR3 coding DNA: TGTGCCAGCAGTTCCTTTAGCGGGAGGTTGCCCGGGGAGCTGTTTTTT. This encodes CASSSFSGRLPGELFF. This chain uses TRBV28 with TRBJ2-2; TRBD2 agrees at 10 bases. V trimming: 4 bases; J trimming: 6 bases; junction bases outside the gene matches: 8. Germline lookup yields CDR1 MDHEN and CDR2 SYDVKM. The CDR3 extends over 16 amino acids.

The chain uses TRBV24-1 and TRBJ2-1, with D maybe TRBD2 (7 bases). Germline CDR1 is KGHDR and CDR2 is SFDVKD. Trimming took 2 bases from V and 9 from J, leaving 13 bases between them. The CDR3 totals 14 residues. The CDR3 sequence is CATSDSGGRFEQFF. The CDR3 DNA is TGTGCCACCAGTGATTCCGGGGGGCGGTTTGAGCAGTTCTTC.

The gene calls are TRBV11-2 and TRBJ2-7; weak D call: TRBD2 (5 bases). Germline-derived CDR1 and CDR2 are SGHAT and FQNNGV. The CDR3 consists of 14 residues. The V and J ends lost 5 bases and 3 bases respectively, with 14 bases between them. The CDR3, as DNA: TGTGCCAGCAGCATAGGGTTTAGCGACTACGAGCAGTACTTC. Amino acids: CASSIGFSDYEQYF.

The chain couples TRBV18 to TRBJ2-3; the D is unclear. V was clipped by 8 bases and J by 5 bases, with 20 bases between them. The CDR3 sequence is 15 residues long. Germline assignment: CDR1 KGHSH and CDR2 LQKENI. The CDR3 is CASASRTLKIDTQYF. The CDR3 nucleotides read TGTGCCAGCGCATCTAGAACGCTAAAGATAGATACGCAGTATTTT. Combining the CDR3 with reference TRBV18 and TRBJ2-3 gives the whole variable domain NAGVMQNPRHLVRRRGQEARLRCSPMKGHSHVYWYRQLPEEGLKFMVYLQKENIIDESGMPKERFSAEFPKEGPSILRIQQVVRGDSAAYFCASASRTLKIDTQYFGPGTRLTVL.